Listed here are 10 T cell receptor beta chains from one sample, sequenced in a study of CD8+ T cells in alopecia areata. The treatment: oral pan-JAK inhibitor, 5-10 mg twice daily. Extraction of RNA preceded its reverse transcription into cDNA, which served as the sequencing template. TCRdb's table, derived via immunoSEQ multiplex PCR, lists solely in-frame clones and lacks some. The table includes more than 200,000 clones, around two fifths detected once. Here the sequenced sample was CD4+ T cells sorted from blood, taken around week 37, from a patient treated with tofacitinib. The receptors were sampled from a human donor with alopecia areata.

CDR3 in amino acids: CSARPLALASSTDTQYF. Written as DNA, the CDR3 is TGCAGCGCCCGACCCTTAGCCCTAGCTTCTAGCACAGATACGCAGTATTTT. The rearrangement joins TRBV29-1 to TRBJ2-3; a possible D gene is TRBD2 (5 bases). This CDR3 is 17 amino acids long. The V and J ends lost 7 bases and 0 bases respectively, with 23 bases between them. In germline, CDR1 is SQVTM, CDR2 ANQGSEA.

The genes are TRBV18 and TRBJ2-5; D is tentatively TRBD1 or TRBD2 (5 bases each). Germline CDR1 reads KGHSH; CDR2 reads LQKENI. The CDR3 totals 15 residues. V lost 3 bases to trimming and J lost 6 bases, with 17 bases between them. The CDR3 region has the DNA TGTGCCAGCTCACCTAAGGGACCTCCGGACCAGACCCAGTACTTC. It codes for CASSPKGPPDQTQYF.

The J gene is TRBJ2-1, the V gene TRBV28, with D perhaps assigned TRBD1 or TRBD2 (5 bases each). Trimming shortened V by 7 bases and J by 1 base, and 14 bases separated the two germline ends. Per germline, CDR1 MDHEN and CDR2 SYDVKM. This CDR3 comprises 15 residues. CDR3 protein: CASTAGGGSYNEQFF. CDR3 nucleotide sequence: TGTGCCAGCACCGCAGGTGGGGGTTCCTACAATGAGCAGTTCTTC.

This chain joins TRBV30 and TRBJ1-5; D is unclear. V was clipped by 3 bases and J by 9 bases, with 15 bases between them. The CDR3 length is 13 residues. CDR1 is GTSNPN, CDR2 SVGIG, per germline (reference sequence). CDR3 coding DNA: TGTGCCTGGAGCTCCATGAGGTACGCGCCCCAGCATTTT. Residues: CAWSSMRYAPQHF.

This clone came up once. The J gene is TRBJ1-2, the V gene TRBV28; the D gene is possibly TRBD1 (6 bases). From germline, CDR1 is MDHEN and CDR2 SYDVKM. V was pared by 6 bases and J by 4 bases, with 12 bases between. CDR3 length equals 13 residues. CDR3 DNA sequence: TGTGCCAGCAGCCACAGGGCAGGCTATGGCTACACCTTC. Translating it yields CASSHRAGYGYTF.

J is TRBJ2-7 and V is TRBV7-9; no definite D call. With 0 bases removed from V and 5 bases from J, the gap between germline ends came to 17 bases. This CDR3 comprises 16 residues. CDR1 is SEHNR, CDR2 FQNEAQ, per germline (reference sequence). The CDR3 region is CASSLAQSLYGNEQYF. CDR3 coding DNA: TGTGCCAGCAGCTTAGCTCAGAGCCTATATGGAAACGAGCAGTACTTC.

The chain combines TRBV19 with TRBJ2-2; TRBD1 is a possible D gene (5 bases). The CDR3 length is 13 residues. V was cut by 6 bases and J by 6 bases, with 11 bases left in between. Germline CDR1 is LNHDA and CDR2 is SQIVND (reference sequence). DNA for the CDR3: TGTGCCAGTAGCCATGACAGCCCCGGGGAGCTGTTTTTT. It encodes CASSHDSPGELFF. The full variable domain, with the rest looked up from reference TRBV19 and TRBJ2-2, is DGGITQSPKYLFRKEGQNVTLSCEQNLNHDAMYWYRQDPGQGLRLIYYSQIVNDFQKGDIAEGYSVSREKKESFPLTVTSAQKNPTAFYLCASSHDSPGELFFGEGSRLTVL.

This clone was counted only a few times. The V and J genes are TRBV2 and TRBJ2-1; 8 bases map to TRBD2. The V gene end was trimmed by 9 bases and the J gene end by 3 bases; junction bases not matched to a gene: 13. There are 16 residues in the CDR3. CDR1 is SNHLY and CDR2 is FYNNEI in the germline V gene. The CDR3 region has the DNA TGTGCCAGTAAGAAGTTAGCGGGATCCGTCTACAATGAGCAGTTCTTC. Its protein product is CASKKLAGSVYNEQFF.

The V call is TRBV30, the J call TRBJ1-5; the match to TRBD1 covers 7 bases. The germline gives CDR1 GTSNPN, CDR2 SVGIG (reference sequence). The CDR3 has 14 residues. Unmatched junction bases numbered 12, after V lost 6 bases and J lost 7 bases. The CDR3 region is CACTDREKGQPQHF. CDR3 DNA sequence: TGTGCCTGTACCGACAGGGAGAAGGGACAGCCCCAGCATTTT.

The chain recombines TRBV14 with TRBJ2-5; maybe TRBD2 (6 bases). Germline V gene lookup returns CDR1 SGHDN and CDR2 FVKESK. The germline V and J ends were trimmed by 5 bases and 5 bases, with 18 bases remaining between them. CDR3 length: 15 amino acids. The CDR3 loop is CASSGAGRIGETQYF. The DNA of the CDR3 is TGTGCCAGCAGCGGCGCGGGGCGGATAGGGGAGACCCAGTACTTC. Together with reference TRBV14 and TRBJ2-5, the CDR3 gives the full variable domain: EAGVTQFPSHSVIEKGQTVTLRCDPISGHDNLYWYRRVMGKEIKFLLHFVKESKQDESGMPNNRFLAERTGGTYSTLKVQPAELEDSGVYFCASSGAGRIGETQYFGPGTRLLVL.